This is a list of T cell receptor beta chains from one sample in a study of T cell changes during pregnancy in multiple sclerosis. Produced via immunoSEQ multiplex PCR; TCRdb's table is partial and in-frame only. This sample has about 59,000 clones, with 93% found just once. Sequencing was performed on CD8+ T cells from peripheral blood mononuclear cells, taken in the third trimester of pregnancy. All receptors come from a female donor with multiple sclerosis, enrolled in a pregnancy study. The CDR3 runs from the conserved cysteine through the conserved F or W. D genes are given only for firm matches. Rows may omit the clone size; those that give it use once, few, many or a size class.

TGTGCCAGCAGCACCGGACAGGTCTACGAGCAGTACTTC CASSTGQVYEQYF TRBD1 - TRBJ2-7 TRBV11-2
TGTGCCAGCAGCTCCGAACTAGCGGGAGACTCGAACACCGGGGAGCTGTTTTTT CASSSELAGDSNTGELFF TRBD2 - TRBJ2-2 TRBV13
TGTGCCAGCAGCTTGGGGACTAGCGGGAGGAGTGAGACCCAGTACTTC CASSLGTSGRSETQYF TRBD2 - TRBJ2-5 TRBV7-3
TGTGCCAGCAGCGAGGGCCGCTCCTACGAGCAGTACTTC CASSEGRSYEQYF - - TRBJ2-7 TRBV5-6
TGCGCCAGCAGCCAAGAGGCAGGATCCTCTGGAAACACCATATATTTT CASSQEAGSSGNTIYF - - TRBJ1-3 TRBV4-1
TGTGCCAGTAGTATTCTGAGTGGCACAGATACGCAGTATTTT CASSILSGTDTQYF - - TRBJ2-3 TRBV19
TGTGCCAGCAGTTTTAATCCCGCAGGCTCCTACGAGCAGTACTTC CASSFNPAGSYEQYF - - TRBJ2-7 TRBV11-2
TGTGCCAGCAGGTTGTGGGGGGGGAACACTGAAGCTTTCTTT CASRLWGGNTEAFF - - TRBJ1-1 TRBV14
TGTGCCAGCAGTTACGGGACAGGGCCGGAAAGTGGCTACACCTTC CASSYGTGPESGYTF TRBD1 - TRBJ1-2 TRBV6-5
TGTGCCAGCAGTTACGGGGGGGGGCGGACAGATACGCAGTATTTT CASSYGGGRTDTQYF - - TRBJ2-3 TRBV6-5
TGTGCCAGCAGCTTGGAACTAGCGGACTACAATGAGCAGTTCTTC CASSLELADYNEQFF TRBD2 once TRBJ2-1 TRBV7-8
TGTGCTACTAATAGGGGGACAGACAGCATCAATCAGCCCCAGCATTTT CATNRGTDSINQPQHF TRBD1 - TRBJ1-5 TRBV12-5
TGTGCCAGCAGCTTGGTCGTTAGCGGAAACAATGAGCAGTTCTTC CASSLVVSGNNEQFF - - TRBJ2-1 TRBV11-2
TGCGCCAGCAGCCAAGTTAGCCCCTCCTACAATGAGCAGTTCTTC CASSQVSPSYNEQFF - - TRBJ2-1 TRBV4-1
TGTGCCAGTAGCCCTCTACAGGATACCGGGGAGCTGTTTTTT CASSPLQDTGELFF - - TRBJ2-2 TRBV19
TGTGCCAGCAGTTGGTTAGGAGCCCAAGAGACCCAGTACTTC CASSWLGAQETQYF - - TRBJ2-5 TRBV6-6
TGTGCCAGCAGCTTGACAGGGATCTCTGGAAACACCATATATTTT CASSLTGISGNTIYF TRBD1 - TRBJ1-3 TRBV7-8
TGTGCCAGCAGCTGGGTGGGTGGGACTAGCGGGGGCTACAATGAGCAGTTCTTC CASSWVGGTSGGYNEQFF TRBD2 - TRBJ2-1 TRBV7-9
TGTGTCAGCTCACCGGGACTAGAGGATACGCAGTATTTT CVSSPGLEDTQYF TRBD2 - TRBJ2-3 TRBV18
TGTGCCAGCAGTAGGAGTTCGAACACCGGGGAGCTGTTTTTT CASSRSSNTGELFF - - TRBJ2-2 TRBV6-5
TGTGCCAGCAGCCATCGGTCACCTTACGAGCAGTACTTC CASSHRSPYEQYF - few TRBJ2-7 TRBV7-9
TGTGCCAGCAGCTTAGGGGGGGCCCTTAACAATGAGCAGTTCTTC CASSLGGALNNEQFF - once TRBJ2-1 TRBV5-4
TGCGCCAGCAGCTTGACTAGCGGGGCCCTCTACAATGAGCAGTTCTTC CASSLTSGALYNEQFF TRBD2 - TRBJ2-1 TRBV5-1
TGTGCCAGCAGTTTGGGACTAGAGGTTAATGAGCAGTTCTTC CASSLGLEVNEQFF TRBD2 - TRBJ2-1 TRBV27
TGTGCCAGTAGTATGGGGAGTTACATGAACACTGAAGCTTTCTTT CASSMGSYMNTEAFF - - TRBJ1-1 TRBV19
TGTGCCAGCAGCAGAGGGGGCGCCGGGACCTGGGTTGAAGCTTTCTTT CASSRGGAGTWVEAFF TRBD1 once TRBJ1-1 TRBV7-2
TGTGCCAGCAGCCACACCAACCGACACGGAGGGGGGGGCACAGATACGCAGTATTTT CASSHTNRHGGGGTDTQYF - - TRBJ2-3 TRBV14
TGTGCCAGCAGTCCTTGGACAGGGGGAGGTACTGAAGCTTTCTTT CASSPWTGGGTEAFF TRBD1 - TRBJ1-1 TRBV28
TGTGCCAGCAGCGACGCAGGGTCTGCGGATACGCAGTATTTT CASSDAGSADTQYF - - TRBJ2-3 TRBV9
TGTGCCAGCAGCCAAGCGCGATCCTACGAGCAGTACTTC CASSQARSYEQYF - - TRBJ2-7 TRBV4-2
TGTGCCAGCAGCTTAGGTTCAGCGGGAGGGCCTATGGTCAATGAGCAGTTCTTC CASSLGSAGGPMVNEQFF TRBD2 - TRBJ2-1 TRBV13
TGTGCCAGCAGCCCGCCGGGACATACCCCTCTGGGGGAGCAGTACTTC CASSPPGHTPLGEQYF - - TRBJ2-7 TRBV11-2
TGTGCCAGCAGTCCCATCGGGACAAGCTACTACGAGCAGTACTTC CASSPIGTSYYEQYF - - TRBJ2-7 TRBV28
TGTGCCAGCAGCCAGAGAATCAGGGCCAATCAGCCCCAGCATTTT CASSQRIRANQPQHF - - TRBJ1-5 TRBV28
TGTGCCAGTGCACAGGGGGGACAGCCCCAGCATTTT CASAQGGQPQHF TRBD1 - TRBJ1-5 TRBV19
TGTGCCATCAGTGTGTTGGTTGGAGGGCCTTTTGGCGGGAGGGCTTCTCAAGAGACCCAGTACTTC CAISVLVGGPFGGRASQETQYF TRBD2 - TRBJ2-5 TRBV10-3
TGTGCCAGCAGCTTGTCAGACTACGAGCAGTACTTC CASSLSDYEQYF - - TRBJ2-7 TRBV5-5
TGTGCCAGCAGCTTAGGGACAGGGCACACAGATACGCAGTATTTT CASSLGTGHTDTQYF TRBD1 once TRBJ2-3 TRBV11-2
TGTGCCAGCAGCGTAGGGAGGGGGGGCGTCGACACTGAAGCTTTCTTT CASSVGRGGVDTEAFF - - TRBJ1-1 TRBV9
TGTGCCAGCAGTTTAGCTAGCGGGGTTGTCACAGATACGCAGTATTTT CASSLASGVVTDTQYF TRBD2 - TRBJ2-3 TRBV27
TGTGCCAGCAGCAGGGACAGGGAGGGGGAGACCCAGTACTTC CASSRDREGETQYF TRBD1 - TRBJ2-5 TRBV5-5
TGTGCCGGAGGTACCGGGGAGCTGTTTTTT CAGGTGELFF - - TRBJ2-2 TRBV11-2
TGCGCCAGCAGTCCAGGTAACTCAGATACGCAGTATTTT CASSPGNSDTQYF - - TRBJ2-3 TRBV5-1
TGTGCCAGCAGCCCCGGGACTAGCGGGAGAGGTAATGAGCAGTTCTTC CASSPGTSGRGNEQFF TRBD2 - TRBJ2-1 TRBV27
TGTGCCAGTAGCCTACAGGGATCCGGAAACACCATATATTTT CASSLQGSGNTIYF - once TRBJ1-3 TRBV19
TGTGCCAGCAGCTCCGGGACTAGCGGGAGTGGTAACACCGGGGAGCTGTTTTTT CASSSGTSGSGNTGELFF TRBD2 - TRBJ2-2 TRBV9
TGTGCCAGCAGTGAATACGGGACAGACTACAATGAGCAGTTCTTC CASSEYGTDYNEQFF TRBD1 - TRBJ2-1 TRBV2
TGCGCCAGCAGCCTTAGCGGCACCTCCTACGAGCAGTACTTC CASSLSGTSYEQYF - - TRBJ2-7 TRBV5-1
TGTGCCAGCAGTGAATCAGCGGGGAAACTTTACAATGAGCAGTTCTTC CASSESAGKLYNEQFF TRBD2 - TRBJ2-1 TRBV2
TGTGCCAGCAGTGAAGCGCTTCAGGGGGGCTTAAAAGAAAAACTGTTTTTT CASSEALQGGLKEKLFF TRBD1 - TRBJ1-4 TRBV2
TGTGCCAGCAGCTACTCCGGGACAGGGACTGAAGCTTTCTTT CASSYSGTGTEAFF TRBD1 - TRBJ1-1 TRBV7-9
TGCAGCGTGGGACTAGCGGGAGGGGGGACAGATACGCAGTATTTT CSVGLAGGGTDTQYF TRBD2 - TRBJ2-3 TRBV29-1
TGTGCCAGCAGCGTAGGGGCCGGGGCGGGGAGGGGATACGAGCAGTACTTC CASSVGAGAGRGYEQYF TRBD2 - TRBJ2-7 TRBV9
TGTGCCAGCAGTGAAGCTACAGGGAACACCGGGGAGCTGTTTTTT CASSEATGNTGELFF - few TRBJ2-2 TRBV6-1
TGTGCCAGCAGCGCGGCGGGCAGTCCCTACGAGCAGTACTTC CASSAAGSPYEQYF - - TRBJ2-7 TRBV9